This TCR beta chain was captured in a study of blood T cell repertoires in COVID-19. V lost 4 bases to trimming and J lost 4 bases; unmatched junction nucleotides: 8. The CDR3 covers 15 residues. Germline-derived CDR1 and CDR2 are SNHLY and FYNNEI. Here immunoSEQ multiplex PCR was the method, and the copy in TCRdb shows in-frame clones only, minus some. The table shows fewer than 200,000 clones, with almost 85% occurring only once. This chain connects TRBV2 to TRBJ1-2, with 8 bases matching TRBD1. This TCR came from a woman over 75 with acute or convalescent COVID-19. Sequencing was carried out using peripheral blood. CDR3 amino acids: CASSAPGQGSYGYTF. The CDR3 DNA is TGTGCCAGCAGTGCCCCTGGACAGGGAAGCTATGGCTACACCTTC.